These 2 T cell receptor beta chains came from one sample sequenced in a study of OX40 agonist ivuxolimab in advanced cancers. The receptor library was made with the immunoSEQ multiplex PCR assay. TCRdb's version of the immuneACCESS table is confined to in-frame rearrangements and falls short of the full clone set. An unresolved V gene accounts for under half of the shortfall where checked; the remainder is of unknown origin. Here the sample has over 40,000 clones; approximately 84% occur a single time. The leading ten clones occupy just over 3% of the sample. The sample was CD4+ or CD8+ T cells sorted from blood, taken in a trial of the OX40 agonist ivuxolimab. The receptors were gathered from an adult with an advanced solid tumor such as melanoma, head and neck, liver or kidney cancer.

The chain is built from TRBV2 and TRBJ2-3, with 7 bases lining up with TRBD2. Germline V gene lookup returns CDR1 SNHLY and CDR2 FYNNEI. The ends lost 10 bases at V and 2 bases at J; junction bases unmatched: 9. The CDR3 loop spans 14 amino acids. This CDR3 reads CATPTSTYTDTQYF. The CDR3 nucleotides are TGTGCCACCCCGACTAGCACTTACACAGATACGCAGTATTTT.

J is TRBJ1-1 and V is TRBV7-2; D may be TRBD1 (6 bases). From germline, CDR1 is SGHTA and CDR2 FQGNSA. This CDR3 spans 16 amino acids. V was trimmed by 0 bases and J by 1 base, leaving 12 bases between them. The CDR3 bases are TGTGCCAGCAGCTTAGCGGGGGGCAAAGGGAACACTGAAGCTTTCTTT. Amino acids: CASSLAGGKGNTEAFF.